The 16 T cell receptor beta chains below were found in one sample sequenced in a study of CXCR3-negative and CXCR3-positive naive CD8 T cells. General study findings and limits: Naive cells that were CXCR3-positive had more hydrophobic TRB CDR3s (compared with CXCR3-negative naive cells).

The libraries of TRB cDNA were constructed through 5' RACE using UMI labels. Using the 5' RACE reads, TCRdb records one entry per CDR3 protein without DNA. The sample's table shows about 110,000 distinct CDR3 sequences. These receptors are not linked to any known antigen. Material: naive CXCR3+ CD8+ T cells from blood. This sample's subset: CD45RO-CCR7+CD27+CD95- naive CD8+ T cells expressing CXCR3 (TNR3+). The receptors stem from a human donor in good health. Some clones in this sample may be carry-over from other donors' samples.

The chain has TRBV7-9 and TRBJ2-7; there is no DNA to check the TCRdb D call of TRBD1. The CDR3 length is 14 residues. Germline CDR1 SEHNR, CDR2 FQNEAQ (reference sequence). This CDR3 reads CASSDRGSSYEQYF.

This chain connects TRBV21-1 to TRBJ1-1; TCRdb's D call, TRBD1, is unchecked because there is no DNA. TRBV21-1 corresponds to a pseudogene. The CDR3 is 13 residues long. CDR3 region: CASSKVGQHEAFF.

V and J are TRBV29-1 and TRBJ1-1. This CDR3 is built from 13 residues. Looked up from germline, CDR1 is SQVTM and CDR2 is ANQGSEA. The CDR3 spells CSVVFSDHTEAFF.

This chain links TRBV9 with TRBJ2-1; TCRdb names TRBD1, which stays unverified in the absence of DNA. The CDR3 covers 15 residues. CDR1 is SGDLS, CDR2 YYNGEE, per germline. The chain's CDR3 is CASSPAGLGHNEQFF. Together with reference TRBV9 and TRBJ2-1, the CDR3 gives the full variable domain: DSGVTQTPKHLITATGQRVTLRCSPRSGDLSVYWYQQSLDQGLQFLIQYYNGEERAKGNILERFSAQQFPDLHSELNLSSLELGDSALYFCASSPAGLGHNEQFFGPGTRLTVL.

This chain joins TRBV29-1 and TRBJ2-1; TCRdb's D call of TRBD1 is untestable without DNA. Per the germline V gene, CDR1 is SQVTM and CDR2 is ANQGSEA. The CDR3 runs 11 residues. CDR3 region: CSVSRGDGQFF.

The J gene is TRBJ2-3, the V gene TRBV14; as DNA is missing, the TRBD2 call by TCRdb cannot be tested. CDR3 length: 16 amino acids. Germline loops: CDR1 SGHDN, CDR2 FVKESK. Here the CDR3 reads CASSQEWREGGDTQYF.

The V gene is TRBV29-1, the J gene TRBJ1-1; lacking DNA, the TRBD1 call made by TCRdb goes unchecked. This CDR3 has 13 amino acids. Germline CDR1 and CDR2: SQVTM and ANQGSEA. The CDR3 loop is CSTHGGSWTEAFF.

This chain joins TRBV5-1 and TRBJ2-7; without DNA, the TCRdb call of TRBD1 cannot be checked. CDR3 length equals 15 residues. CDR1 is SGHRS, CDR2 YFSETQ, per germline. CDR3 loop: CASSPSTGARYEQYF.

The gene calls are TRBV28 and TRBJ2-7; TCRdb lists TRBD2, though no DNA is available to test this call. Germline V gene sequence: CDR1 MDHEN, CDR2 SYDVKM. The length of the CDR3 is 15 residues. CDR3 residues: CASSLATIFSYEQYF.

This rearrangement joins TRBV20-1 to TRBJ2-6. The CDR3 consists of 15 residues. CDR1 is DFQATT, CDR2 SNEGSKA, per germline (reference sequence). CDR3 in amino acids: CSARLPDSGANVLTF.

V is TRBV29-1 and J is TRBJ2-3; the TRBD1 assignment by TCRdb is unverifiable without DNA. The CDR3 loop spans 12 amino acids. Germline V gene lookup returns CDR1 SQVTM and CDR2 ANQGSEA. The CDR3 spells CSGGRREDTQYF.

The rearrangement links TRBV29-1 to TRBJ1-1; absent DNA, TCRdb's TRBD1 call cannot be checked. This CDR3 region has 13 residues. Germline lookup yields CDR1 SQVTM and CDR2 ANQGSEA. The CDR3 protein is CSVRGQGHPEAFF.

The chain employs TRBV5-1 and TRBJ2-7; the TCRdb call, TRBD1, lacks DNA for checking. The CDR3 covers 15 residues. Looked up from germline, CDR1 is SGHRS and CDR2 is YFSETQ. CDR3 in amino acids: CASSLRGGSSYEQYF. Variable domain in full (rest from reference TRBV5-1 and TRBJ2-7): KAGVTQTPRYLIKTRGQQVTLSCSPISGHRSVSWYQQTPGQGLQFLFEYFSETQRNKGNFPGRFSGRQFSNSRSEMNVSTLELGDSALYLCASSLRGGSSYEQYFGPGTRLTVT.

The CDR3 sequence is CASSRRDTVYGYTF. The chain employs TRBV14 and TRBJ1-2; the D call from TCRdb, TRBD1, cannot be confirmed without DNA. Germline CDR1 is SGHDN and CDR2 is FVKESK. The CDR3 has 14 amino acids.

The CDR3 region is CASSWGWSEAFF. The chain links TRBV7-2 to TRBJ1-1. Germline CDR1 and CDR2: SGHTA and FQGNSA. The CDR3 contains 12 residues.

The chain uses TRBV3-1 and TRBJ2-1; as DNA is missing, the TRBD1 call by TCRdb cannot be tested. CDR1 and CDR2 from the germline V gene are LGHDT and YNNKEL (reference sequence). The CDR3 consists of 16 residues. The CDR3: CASSREGVSGGDEQFF.